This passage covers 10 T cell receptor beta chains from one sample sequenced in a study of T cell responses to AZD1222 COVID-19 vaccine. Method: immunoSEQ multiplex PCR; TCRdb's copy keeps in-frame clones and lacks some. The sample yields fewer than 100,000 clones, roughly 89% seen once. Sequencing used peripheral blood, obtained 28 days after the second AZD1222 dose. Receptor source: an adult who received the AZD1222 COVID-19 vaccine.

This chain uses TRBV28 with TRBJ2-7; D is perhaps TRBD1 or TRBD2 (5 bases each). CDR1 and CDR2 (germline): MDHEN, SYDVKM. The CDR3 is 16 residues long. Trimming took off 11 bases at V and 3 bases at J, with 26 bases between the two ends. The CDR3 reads CASSRVGAVSNYEQYF. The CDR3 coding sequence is TGTGCCTCCTCCCGGGTCGGGGCAGTAAGTAACTACGAGCAGTACTTC.

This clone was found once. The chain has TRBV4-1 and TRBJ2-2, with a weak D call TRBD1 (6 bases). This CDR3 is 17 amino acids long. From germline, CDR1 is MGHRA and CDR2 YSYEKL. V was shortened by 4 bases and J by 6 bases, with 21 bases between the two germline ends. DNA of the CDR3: TGCGCCAGCAGCCCCACCGACAGGCCGGTAACAGCCGGGGAGCTGTTTTTT. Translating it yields CASSPTDRPVTAGELFF.

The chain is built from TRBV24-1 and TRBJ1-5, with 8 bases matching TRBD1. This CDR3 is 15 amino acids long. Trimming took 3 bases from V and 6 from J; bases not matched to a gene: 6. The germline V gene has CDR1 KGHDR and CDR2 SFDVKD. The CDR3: CATSDPGGSAQPQHF. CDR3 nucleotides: TGTGCCACCAGTGATCCAGGGGGCTCGGCTCAGCCCCAGCATTTT.

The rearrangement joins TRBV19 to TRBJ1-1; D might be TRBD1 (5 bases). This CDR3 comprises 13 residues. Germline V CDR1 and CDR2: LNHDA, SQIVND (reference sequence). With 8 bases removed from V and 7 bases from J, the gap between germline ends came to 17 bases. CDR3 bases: TGTGCCAGTTTGGGGCGGGGAGGGCTTGAAGCTTTCTTT. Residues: CASLGRGGLEAFF.

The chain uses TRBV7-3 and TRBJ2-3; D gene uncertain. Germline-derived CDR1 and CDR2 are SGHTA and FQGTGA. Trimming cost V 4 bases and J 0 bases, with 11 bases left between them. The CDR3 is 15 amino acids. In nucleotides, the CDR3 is TGTGCCAGCAGCTCTGTTCAGGATAGCACAGATACGCAGTATTTT. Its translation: CASSSVQDSTDTQYF.

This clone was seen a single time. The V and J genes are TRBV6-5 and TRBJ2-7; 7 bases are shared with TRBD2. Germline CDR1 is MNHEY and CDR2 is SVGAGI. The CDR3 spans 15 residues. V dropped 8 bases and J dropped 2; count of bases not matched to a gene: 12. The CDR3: CASSDLAAATYEQYF. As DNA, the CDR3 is TGTGCCAGCTCCGATCTAGCGGCCGCAACCTACGAGCAGTACTTC.

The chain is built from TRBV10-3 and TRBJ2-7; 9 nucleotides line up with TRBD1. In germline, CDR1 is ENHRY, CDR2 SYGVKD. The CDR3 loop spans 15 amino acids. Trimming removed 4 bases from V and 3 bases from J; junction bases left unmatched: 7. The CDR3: CAISGGTGLFYEQYF. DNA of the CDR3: TGTGCCATCAGTGGGGGGACAGGGCTATTCTACGAGCAGTACTTC.

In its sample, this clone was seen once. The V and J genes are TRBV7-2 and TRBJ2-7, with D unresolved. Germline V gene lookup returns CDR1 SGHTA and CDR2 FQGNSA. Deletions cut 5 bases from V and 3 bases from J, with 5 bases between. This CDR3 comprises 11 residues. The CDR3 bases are TGTGCCAGCAGCCCTTACTACGAGCAGTACTTC. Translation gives CASSPYYEQYF.

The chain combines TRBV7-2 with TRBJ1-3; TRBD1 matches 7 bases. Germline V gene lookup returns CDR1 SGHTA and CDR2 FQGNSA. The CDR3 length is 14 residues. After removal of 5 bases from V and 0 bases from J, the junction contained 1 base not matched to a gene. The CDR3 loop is CASSRDSSGNTIYF. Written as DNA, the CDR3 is TGTGCCAGCAGCCGGGACAGCTCTGGAAACACCATATATTTT.

The CDR3, as DNA: TGTGCCAGCAGCTTGGGGACGTCGAACACTGAAGCTTTCTTT. This translates into CASSLGTSNTEAFF. This rearrangement joins TRBV13 to TRBJ1-1; TRBD1 might be the D (5 bases). The V end lost 3 bases, the J end lost 1 base, and 9 bases lay between the germline ends. CDR1 PRHDT and CDR2 FYEKMQ come from the germline V gene (reference sequence). This CDR3 spans 14 amino acids.